This T cell receptor (beta chain) came from a study of T cells in Graves' hyperthyroidism and ophthalmopathy. Overall study context: The initial diagnosis was the point when peripheral blood was collected, ahead of any treatment.

Patients between 18 and 65 years old had hyperthyroidism, newly diagnosed and lasting under 2 months. PBMCs were derived from 7.5 to 10 ml fresh peripheral blood. Researchers amplified the TCR beta CDR3 regions from RNA transcripts. The HTBI primer set served for first-round RT-PCR of the TCR CDR3. Each CDR3 protein is one row after TCRdb ran MiXCR on the multiplex PCR reads. The repertoire holds approximately 380,000 distinct CDR3 sequences, with about 20% as singletons. This clonotype was detected many times. The sequencing input was blood. This sequence originates from a woman between 18 and 30 years old with Graves' hyperthyroidism.

CDR3 region: CASSLGPMGTEAFF. The CDR3 DNA follows: TGTGCCAGCAGCCTAGGACCCATGGGCACTGAAGCTTTCTTT. The V and J genes are TRBV7-3 and TRBJ1-1; D call uncertain. There are 14 residues in the CDR3. CDR1 SGHTA and CDR2 FQGTGA come from the germline V gene. Trimming removed 5 bases from V and 4 bases from J, with 14 bases in between.